This T cell receptor beta chain was identified in a study of CD8 T cells in Susac syndrome. The RNA, about 0.45 to 1 ug, was put through reverse transcription using random hexamers. TCRdb used MiXCR to reprocess the immunoSEQ multiplex PCR reads, holding one entry per CDR3 protein. The sample records about 60,000 distinct CDR3 sequences, around 95% being singletons. CDR1 and CDR2 from the germline V gene are MGHRA and YSYEKL. Trimming removed 3 bases from V and 4 bases from J, with 7 bases in between. The CDR3 has 13 residues. The sequencing sample was made of CD8+ T cells from PBMCs. The clonotype originates from a human donor with multiple sclerosis. The V and J genes are TRBV4-1 and TRBJ1-5, with D hard to call. The CDR3 is CASSQTRNQPQHF. CDR3 DNA sequence: TGCGCCAGCAGCCAGACAAGGAATCAGCCCCAGCATTTT.